This entry concerns a single T cell receptor (beta chain). A quantity of roughly 0.5 to 1 ug RNA underwent reverse transcription using random hexamers. Amplification of TCR beta CDR3 spanned 54 Vbeta and 13 Jbeta via immunoSEQ multiplex PCR. From the immunoSEQ multiplex PCR reads, TCRdb called clonotypes with MiXCR, one entry per CDR3 protein. Of under 350,000 distinct CDR3 sequences in the sample, under 95% were seen once. This sample stems from a study of CD8 T cells in Susac syndrome. Germline CDR1 ENHRY, CDR2 SYGVKD. The V end was cut by 4 bases, the J end by 0 bases, with 13 bases between. The CDR3 has 15 residues. The sequenced target, TCR beta, came from blood CD8+ and CD4+ T cells. Negative isolation was used for CD8+ and CD4+ T cells and FACS enrichment for TEMRA cells.

The TCR comes from a human donor with multiple sclerosis. Input material: CD4+ T cells from PBMCs. This rearrangement joins TRBV10-3 to TRBJ2-7; D may be TRBD1 or TRBD2 (5 bases each). This chain's CDR3 is CAISVGKGSSYEQYF. In nucleotides, the CDR3 is TGTGCCATCAGTGTTGGTAAGGGGAGCTCCTACGAGCAGTACTTC.